Listed below are T cell receptor beta chains from one sample, sequenced in a study of cytomegalovirus exposure and HLA in healthy donors. Sequencing was performed with immunoSEQ multiplex PCR; in TCRdb, only in-frame clones are kept and a portion is missing. The table records about 200,000 clones, more than 75% of them present only once. Input material: PBMCs. These receptors all come from a woman between 50 and 59 years old in good health and CMV-seropositive. Each CDR3 is given with its conserved first and last residue. Each record gives: J gene, D gene, V gene, clone size, CDR3 protein, CDR3 DNA. The D gene is left open where the match is weak. Size values are once, few and many counts, or a class for expanded clones, and some rows have none.

>TRBJ2-7|TRBD1|TRBV28|NA
CASLDRVGEQYF
TGTGCCAGTCTAGACAGGGTAGGCGAGCAGTACTTC
>TRBJ2-7|NA|TRBV6-5|NA
CASSLQGVGYEQYF
TGTGCCAGCAGTTTACAGGGTGTCGGGTACGAGCAGTACTTC
>TRBJ1-2|NA|TRBV4-1|NA
CASSQGRALNGYTF
TGCGCCAGCAGCCAAGGGAGGGCCCTGAATGGCTACACCTTC
>TRBJ2-6|NA|TRBV6-6|NA
CASSYSGNVLTF
TGTGCCAGCAGTTACTCCGGGAACGTCCTGACTTTC
>TRBJ1-6|TRBD1|TRBV7-9|NA
CASNPGTGYNSPLHF
TGTGCCAGCAACCCCGGGACAGGGTATAATTCACCCCTCCACTTT
>TRBJ2-3|TRBD2|TRBV6-1|NA
CASDDSGGHTDTQYF
TGTGCCAGCGATGACAGCGGGGGACACACAGATACGCAGTATTTT
>TRBJ2-7|TRBD1|TRBV27|NA
CASSSRTGSYEQYF
TGTGCCAGCAGTTCCCGGACAGGCTCCTACGAGCAGTACTTC
>TRBJ2-1|NA|TRBV5-1|NA
CASSLGSRYEQFF
TGCGCCAGCAGCTTGGGGTCTAGGTATGAGCAGTTCTTC
>TRBJ1-1|NA|TRBV10-3|few
CASQRGSTLNTEAFF
TGTGCCTCGCAAAGGGGGTCGACCCTGAACACTGAAGCTTTCTTT
>TRBJ2-1|TRBD2|TRBV18|NA
CASSPPGLAGGGEQFF
TGTGCCAGCTCACCACCGGGACTAGCGGGAGGCGGTGAGCAGTTCTTC
>TRBJ2-7|NA|TRBV7-2|NA
CASSLDRENRAYEQYF
TGTGCCAGCAGCTTAGATCGGGAAAACCGGGCGTACGAGCAGTACTTC
>TRBJ2-5|TRBD1|TRBV25-1|few
CASSGPGQQETQYF
TGTGCCAGCAGTGGTCCGGGACAGCAAGAGACCCAGTACTTC
>TRBJ2-1|TRBD2|TRBV7-9|NA
CASSLSGTSYNEQFF
TGTGCCAGCAGCTTAAGCGGGACTTCCTACAATGAGCAGTTCTTC
>TRBJ1-2|TRBD1|TRBV28|NA
CASREQGNYGYTF
TGTGCCAGCAGAGAACAGGGGAACTATGGCTACACCTTC
>TRBJ2-7|TRBD1|TRBV19|NA
CASSIAVVGDRDHEQYF
TGTGCCAGTAGTATAGCAGTAGTGGGGGACAGGGACCACGAGCAGTACTTC
>TRBJ2-2|TRBD1|TRBV2|NA
CASSEGMGDRGPGNTGELFF
TGTGCCAGCAGTGAAGGGATGGGGGACAGGGGGCCAGGAAACACCGGGGAGCTGTTTTTT
>TRBJ2-5|NA|TRBV2|NA
CASSLRLGGGRAQYF
TGTGCCAGCAGTCTTAGGTTAGGGGGGGGCCGGGCCCAGTACTTC
>TRBJ2-3|TRBD2|TRBV18|NA
CASSLSGITTDTQYF
TGTGCCAGCTCACTTAGCGGGATAACCACAGATACGCAGTATTTT
>TRBJ2-7|TRBD1|TRBV5-4|NA
CASSLDQGVVYF
TGTGCCAGCAGCTTGGACCAGGGGGTAGTGTACTTC
>TRBJ2-5|TRBD2|TRBV10-2|NA
CASGLAGSQETQYF
TGCGCCAGTGGACTAGCGGGATCCCAAGAGACCCAGTACTTC
>TRBJ1-6|NA|TRBV7-7|NA
CASSLVENSPLHF
TGTGCTAGCAGCTTAGTCGAGAATTCACCCCTCCACTTT
>TRBJ1-5|TRBD1|TRBV7-9|NA
CASSLVGQGGVNQPQHF
TGTGCCAGCAGCTTAGTGGGGCAGGGGGGAGTCAATCAGCCCCAGCATTTT
>TRBJ1-6|NA|TRBV27|NA
CASSFSTRGRYNSPLHF
TGTGCCAGCAGTTTCTCGACACGTGGCAGATATAATTCACCCCTCCACTTT
>TRBJ2-7|NA|TRBV28|NA
CASSLGGSIYEQYF
TGTGCCAGCAGTTTAGGAGGATCTATTTACGAGCAGTACTTC
>TRBJ2-4|NA|TRBV18|NA
CASSPDDSANIQYF
TGTGCCAGCTCACCCGACGACTCCGCAAACATTCAGTACTTC
>TRBJ2-1|NA|TRBV10-3|NA
CAISDGGGYSYNEQFF
TGTGCCATCAGTGATGGGGGCGGGTACTCCTACAATGAGCAGTTCTTC
>TRBJ2-1|NA|TRBV5-4|NA
CASSLGGRIYNEQFF
TGTGCCAGCAGCTTGGGTGGGAGGATCTACAATGAGCAGTTCTTC
>TRBJ1-1|NA|TRBV30|NA
CAWSSGAGAFF
TGTGCCTGGAGTTCAGGGGCGGGAGCTTTCTTT
>TRBJ2-7|TRBD1|TRBV18|NA
CASSPRQGAGEQYF
TGTGCCAGCTCACCCCGGCAGGGGGCAGGCGAGCAGTACTTC
>TRBJ2-5|TRBD1|TRBV10-3|NA
CAIRPGGVQETQYF
TGTGCCATCAGGCCAGGGGGAGTCCAAGAGACCCAGTACTTC
>TRBJ2-5|NA|TRBV20-1|NA
CSASGSETQYF
TGCAGTGCTAGCGGTTCGGAGACCCAGTACTTC
>TRBJ2-5|NA|TRBV11-1|NA
CASSQGVWETQYF
TGTGCCAGCAGCCAAGGGGTTTGGGAGACCCAGTACTTC
>TRBJ1-4|TRBD1|TRBV28|NA
CASSSPAGTGREKLFF
TGTGCCAGCAGTTCTCCGGCTGGGACAGGGAGGGAAAAACTGTTTTTT
>TRBJ2-7|NA|TRBV7-9|NA
CASTSSGYEQYF
TGTGCCAGCACCTCATCAGGCTACGAGCAGTACTTC
>TRBJ2-2|NA|TRBV6-5|NA
CASSYSGRANTGELFF
TGTGCCAGCAGTTACTCGGGCAGGGCGAACACCGGGGAGCTGTTTTTT
>TRBJ2-3|NA|TRBV4-1|NA
CASSQLSGTGGRQYF
TGCGCCAGCAGCCAACTCTCAGGGACAGGCGGGAGGCAGTATTTT
>TRBJ2-5|TRBD1|TRBV19|once
CASGTGGETQYF
TGTGCCAGTGGGACAGGGGGCGAGACCCAGTACTTC
>TRBJ2-3|TRBD1|TRBV12-5|NA
CASGLGQGGRTDTQYF
TGTGCTAGTGGTTTGGGACAGGGCGGTCGCACAGATACGCAGTATTTT
>TRBJ2-3|TRBD2|TRBV9|NA
CASSLAGGLGTDTQYF
TGTGCCAGCAGCCTAGCGGGAGGGCTTGGTACAGATACGCAGTATTTT
>TRBJ2-3|TRBD1|TRBV6-6|once
CASSYRTGDTDTQYF
TGTGCCAGCAGCTACAGGACAGGGGACACAGATACGCAGTATTTT
>TRBJ2-3|NA|TRBV19|once
CASSEDMSTDTQYF
TGTGCCAGTAGTGAAGACATGTCCACAGATACGCAGTATTTT
>TRBJ1-2|NA|TRBV5-1|NA
CASSLAVDSNYGYTF
TGCGCCAGCAGCTTGGCCGTCGACAGCAACTATGGCTACACCTTC
>TRBJ1-5|TRBD1|TRBV27|NA
CASSQTTGEVQPQHF
TGTGCCAGCAGTCAAACGACAGGGGAAGTTCAGCCCCAGCATTTT
>TRBJ1-5|NA|TRBV30|once
CAWSVRLSGQGNQPQHF
TGTGCCTGGAGTGTACGCCTTAGTGGGCAGGGAAACCAGCCCCAGCATTTT
>TRBJ2-5|TRBD1|TRBV5-8|few
CASSYRGKTQYF
TGTGCCAGCAGCTACAGGGGAAAGACCCAGTACTTC
>TRBJ2-7|NA|TRBV2|NA
CASRRFAGSAMEQYF
TGTGCCAGCCGCCGTTTTGCAGGCTCAGCTATGGAGCAGTACTTC
>TRBJ1-6|NA|TRBV2|NA
CASSERTRINSPLHF
TGTGCCAGCAGTGAAAGGACACGGATAAACTCACCCCTCCACTTT
>TRBJ1-3|NA|TRBV6-1|NA
CASSSPGETGNTIYF
TGTGCCAGCAGTTCCCCAGGGGAAACCGGAAACACCATATATTTT
>TRBJ2-5|NA|TRBV20-1|NA
CSARSQETQYF
TGCAGTGCTAGATCTCAAGAGACCCAGTACTTC
>TRBJ1-1|TRBD1|TRBV20-1|NA
CSAKGDRGAFF
TGCAGTGCTAAGGGGGACAGGGGAGCTTTCTTT
>TRBJ2-3|TRBD2|TRBV15|NA
CATSRVLAGDSDTQYF
TGTGCCACCAGCAGAGTCCTAGCGGGAGACTCAGATACGCAGTATTTT
>TRBJ2-2|NA|TRBV14|NA
CASSHRGNTGELFF
TGTGCCAGCAGCCACAGGGGGAACACCGGGGAGCTGTTTTTT
>TRBJ1-2|NA|TRBV19|NA
CASSAGSALLNYGYTF
TGTGCCAGTAGTGCCGGGTCAGCGCTCCTTAACTATGGCTACACCTTC
>TRBJ2-2|NA|TRBV5-1|NA
CASSWTDTGELFF
TGCGCCAGCAGCTGGACAGACACCGGGGAGCTGTTTTTT
>TRBJ2-1|NA|TRBV7-2|once
CASSLASSYNEQFF
TGTGCCAGCAGCTTAGCGAGCTCCTACAATGAGCAGTTCTTC
>TRBJ2-1|NA|TRBV5-8|NA
CASSFGTGMRNEQFF
TGTGCCAGCAGCTTTGGTACAGGGATGCGTAATGAGCAGTTCTTC
>TRBJ2-1|TRBD1|TRBV5-1|NA
CASSKGTGPSSYNEQFF
TGCGCCAGCAGCAAGGGGACAGGTCCTTCCTCCTACAATGAGCAGTTCTTC
>TRBJ2-7|TRBD1|TRBV11-2|NA
CASSRQGTTYEQYF
TGTGCCAGCAGCCGACAGGGGACCACCTACGAGCAGTACTTC
>TRBJ2-7|NA|TRBV2|NA
CASHKLGREQYF
TGTGCCAGTCACAAATTGGGGAGGGAGCAGTACTTC